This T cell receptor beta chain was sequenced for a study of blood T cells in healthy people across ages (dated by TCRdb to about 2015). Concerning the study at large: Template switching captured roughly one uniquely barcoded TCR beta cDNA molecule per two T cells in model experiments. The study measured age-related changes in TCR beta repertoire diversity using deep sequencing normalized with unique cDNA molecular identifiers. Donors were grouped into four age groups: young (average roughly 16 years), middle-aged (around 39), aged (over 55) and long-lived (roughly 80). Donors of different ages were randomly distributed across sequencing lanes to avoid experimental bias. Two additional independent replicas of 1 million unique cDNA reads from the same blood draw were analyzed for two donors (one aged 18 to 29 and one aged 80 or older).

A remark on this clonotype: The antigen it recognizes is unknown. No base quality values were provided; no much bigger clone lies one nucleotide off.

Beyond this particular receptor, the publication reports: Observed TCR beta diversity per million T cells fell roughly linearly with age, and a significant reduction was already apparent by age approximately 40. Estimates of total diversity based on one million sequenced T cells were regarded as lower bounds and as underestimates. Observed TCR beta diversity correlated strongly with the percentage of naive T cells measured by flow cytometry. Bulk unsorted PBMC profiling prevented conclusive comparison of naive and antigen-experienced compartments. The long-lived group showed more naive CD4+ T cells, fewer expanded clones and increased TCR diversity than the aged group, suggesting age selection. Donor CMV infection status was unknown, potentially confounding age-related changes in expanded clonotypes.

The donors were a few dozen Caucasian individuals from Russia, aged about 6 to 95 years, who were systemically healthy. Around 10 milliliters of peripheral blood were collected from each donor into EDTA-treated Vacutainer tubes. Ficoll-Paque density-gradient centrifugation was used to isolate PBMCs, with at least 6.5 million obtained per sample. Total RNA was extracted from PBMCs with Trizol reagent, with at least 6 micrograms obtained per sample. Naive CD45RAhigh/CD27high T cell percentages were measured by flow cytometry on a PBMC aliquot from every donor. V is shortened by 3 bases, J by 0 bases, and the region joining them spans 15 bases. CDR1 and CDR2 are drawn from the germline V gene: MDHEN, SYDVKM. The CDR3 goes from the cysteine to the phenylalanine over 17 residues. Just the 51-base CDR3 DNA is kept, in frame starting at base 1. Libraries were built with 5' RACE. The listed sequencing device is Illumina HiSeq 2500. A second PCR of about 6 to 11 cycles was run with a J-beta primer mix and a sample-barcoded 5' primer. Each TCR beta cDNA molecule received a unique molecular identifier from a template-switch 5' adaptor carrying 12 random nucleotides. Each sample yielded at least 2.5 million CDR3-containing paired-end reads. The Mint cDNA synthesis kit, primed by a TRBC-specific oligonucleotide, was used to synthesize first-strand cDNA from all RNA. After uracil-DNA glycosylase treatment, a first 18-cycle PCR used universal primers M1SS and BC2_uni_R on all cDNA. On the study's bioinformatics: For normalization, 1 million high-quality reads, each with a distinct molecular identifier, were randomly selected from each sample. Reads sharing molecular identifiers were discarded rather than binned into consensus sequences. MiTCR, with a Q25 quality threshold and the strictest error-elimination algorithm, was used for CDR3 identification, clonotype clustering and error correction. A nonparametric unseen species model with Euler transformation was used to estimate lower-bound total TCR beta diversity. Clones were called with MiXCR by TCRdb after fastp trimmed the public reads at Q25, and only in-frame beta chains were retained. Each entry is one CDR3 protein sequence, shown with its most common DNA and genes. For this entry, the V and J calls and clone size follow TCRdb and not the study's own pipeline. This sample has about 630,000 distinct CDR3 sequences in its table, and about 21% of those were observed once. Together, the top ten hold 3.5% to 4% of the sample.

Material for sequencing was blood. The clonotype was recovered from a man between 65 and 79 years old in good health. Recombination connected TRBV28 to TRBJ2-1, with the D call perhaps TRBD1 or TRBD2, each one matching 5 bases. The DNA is TGTGCCAGCAGTTTTTATCTCAGGGAGAGCTCCTACAATGAGCAGTTCTTC. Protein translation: CASSFYLRESSYNEQFF.